This T cell receptor beta chain was identified during a study of T cells in localized non-small cell lung cancer. Looked up from germline, CDR1 is SGHDT and CDR2 is YYEEEE. V was cut by 2 bases and J by 7 bases, with 15 bases left in between. The CDR3 length is 15 residues. Concerning this clone: Its antigen remains unknown.

Study-level results: Clonality peaked in uninvolved adjacent lung rather than tumor.

Here immunoSEQ multiplex PCR was the method, and the copy in TCRdb shows in-frame clones only, minus some. Counted here are 15,000 or so clones, more than 75% occurring once; the ten biggest clones make up under 30%. The TCR was taken from a male donor at least 60 years old with stage I lung adenocarcinoma. Sequenced here: peripheral blood, sampled before any cancer treatment. The chain has TRBV5-6 and TRBJ1-4; possible D gene TRBD1, 5 bases. This chain's CDR3 is CASSLLWGEGEKLFF. CDR3 nucleotides: TGTGCCAGCAGCTTATTATGGGGGGAAGGTGAAAAACTGTTTTTT.